The next 23 T cell receptor beta chains were all read from a single sample in a study of B cell selection in AIRE deficiency. The sorted conventional CD4 T cells were gated as CD4+CD127+. Sequenced by immunoSEQ multiplex PCR; TCRdb stores in-frame clones only, minus some. The sample carries approximately 24,000 clones, 95% to 96% recorded once. Sequencing was carried out using CD4+CD127+ conventional T cells sorted from PBMCs. Receptors originate from a human donor in good health.

The chain joins TRBV5-1 to TRBJ2-2, with 8 bases lining up with TRBD2. V shed 4 bases, J shed 4 bases, and the junction held 3 bases outside the gene matches. CDR1 and CDR2 from the germline V gene are SGHRS and YFSETQ. The CDR3 runs 14 residues. The CDR3, as DNA: TGCGCCAGCAGCCCCCGGGGGGGCACCGGGGAGCTGTTTTTT. Translated: CASSPRGGTGELFF.

V and J are TRBV5-1 and TRBJ2-7, with 9 bases that match TRBD2. The CDR3 covers 14 residues. Trimming at V came to 4 bases and at J to 2 bases, leaving 4 bases not matched to a gene. Germline loops: CDR1 SGHRS, CDR2 YFSETQ. The CDR3 reads CASSRTSETYEQYF. The CDR3 coding sequence is TGCGCCAGCAGCAGGACTAGCGAAACCTACGAGCAGTACTTC.

The chain has TRBV6-5 and TRBJ1-2, with 7 bases fitting TRBD1. There are 15 residues in the CDR3. Germline values: CDR1 MNHEY, CDR2 SVGAGI. The V gene end was trimmed by 5 bases and the J gene end by 0 bases; junction bases not matched to a gene: 6. The CDR3 nucleotides read TGTGCCAGCAGTCAGACCGGGACAGCTAACTATGGCTACACCTTC. It codes for CASSQTGTANYGYTF.

J is TRBJ2-7 and V is TRBV9; TRBD2 agrees at 9 bases. Losses at the gene ends were 3 bases for V and 7 bases for J; bases not matched to a gene: 14. The CDR3 spans 16 residues. Germline-derived CDR1 and CDR2 are SGDLS and YYNGEE. As DNA, the CDR3 is TGTGCCAGCAGCGCATCGGCCTTAGCGGGAGCGAAGGAGCAGTACTTC. It translates to CASSASALAGAKEQYF. Full variable domain (remainder filled in from reference TRBV9 and TRBJ2-7): DSGVTQTPKHLITATGQRVTLRCSPRSGDLSVYWYQQSLDQGLQFLIQYYNGEERAKGNILERFSAQQFPDLHSELNLSSLELGDSALYFCASSASALAGAKEQYFGPGTRLTVT.

CDR3 protein: CASSPWGGEETQYF. In nucleotides, the CDR3 is TGCGCCAGCAGCCCCTGGGGGGGGGAAGAGACCCAGTACTTC. The chain carries TRBV5-1 and TRBJ2-5, with TRBD2 matching 7 bases. The trim removed 4 bases at V and 3 bases at J, leaving 6 bases unmatched. CDR1 and CDR2 from the germline V gene are SGHRS and YFSETQ. The CDR3 is made up of 14 amino acids.

The chain links TRBV9 to TRBJ2-2, with TRBD2 matching 10 bases. Germline V CDR1 and CDR2: SGDLS, YYNGEE. Germline trimming cut 2 bases from V and 4 bases from J; bases unmatched to any gene: 2. The CDR3 is 15 residues long. The chain's CDR3 is CASSVSGRATGELFF. CDR3 coding DNA: TGTGCCAGCAGCGTGAGCGGGAGGGCCACCGGGGAGCTGTTTTTT.

The chain employs TRBV7-2 and TRBJ1-5; TRBD1 is a possible D gene (5 bases). The CDR3 totals 12 residues. Germline values: CDR1 SGHTA, CDR2 FQGNSA. Between the trimmed V and J ends, which lost 1 base and 7 bases, there was a span of 5 bases. CDR3 nucleotides: TGTGCCAGCAGCTTAGAGGGGCAGCCCCAGCATTTT. This gives the protein CASSLEGQPQHF.

The J gene is TRBJ1-1, the V gene TRBV2; D is undetermined. This CDR3 has 14 residues. Germline assignment: CDR1 SNHLY and CDR2 FYNNEI. V was shortened by 5 bases and J by 0 bases, with 10 bases between the two germline ends. The CDR3 nucleotides read TGTGCCAGCAGTTCCCGGGTCATGAACACTGAAGCTTTCTTT. It specifies CASSSRVMNTEAFF. Complete variable domain (other parts from reference TRBV2 and TRBJ1-1): EPEVTQTPSHQVTQMGQEVILRCVPISNHLYFYWYRQILGQKVEFLVSFYNNEISEKSEIFDDQFSVERPDGSNFTLKIRSTKLEDSAMYFCASSSRVMNTEAFFGQGTRLTVV.

The chain recombines TRBV6-5 with TRBJ2-3, with TRBD2 as a possible D gene (5 bases). V was shortened by 2 bases and J by 2 bases, with 14 bases between the two germline ends. The CDR3 sequence is 16 residues long. Germline CDR1 MNHEY, CDR2 SVGAGI. Written as DNA, the CDR3 is TGTGCCAGCAGTTACCGAATACCGGACTCCACAGATACGCAGTATTTT. Translating gives CASSYRIPDSTDTQYF.

The chain uses TRBV29-1 and TRBJ2-7; D is unclear. The CDR3 loop spans 12 amino acids. Trimming stripped 5 bases from V and 0 bases from J, with 8 bases between. Germline V gene lookup returns CDR1 SQVTM and CDR2 ANQGSEA. The CDR3 reads CSVRLNSYEQYF. CDR3 DNA: TGCAGCGTTAGGTTAAACTCCTACGAGCAGTACTTC.

The J gene is TRBJ2-3, the V gene TRBV29-1; a possible D gene is TRBD1 (5 bases). The germline V gene encodes CDR1 SQVTM and CDR2 ANQGSEA. V gave up 4 bases and J gave up 5 bases, with 13 bases separating them. The CDR3 totals 13 residues. The DNA of the CDR3 is TGCAGCGTTGGCAGGGTAATAGTAGATACGCAGTATTTT. Residues: CSVGRVIVDTQYF.

The chain has TRBV2 and TRBJ1-1; 8 positions match TRBD1. This CDR3 comprises 14 residues. The trim removed 3 bases at V and 5 bases at J, leaving 5 bases unmatched. CDR1 and CDR2 (germline): SNHLY, FYNNEI. CDR3 region: CASSDQGASTEAFF. As DNA, the CDR3 is TGTGCCAGCAGTGACCAGGGGGCGTCGACTGAAGCTTTCTTT.

The chain combines TRBV5-4 with TRBJ1-2; 7 bases are shared with TRBD1. Trimming removed 4 bases from V and 4 bases from J; junction bases left unmatched: 7. This CDR3 has 14 residues. CDR1 and CDR2 from the germline V gene are SGHNT and YYREEE (reference sequence). The CDR3 DNA follows: TGTGCCAGCAGCCGGGACAGCGTGAGCTATGGCTACACCTTC. Amino acid sequence: CASSRDSVSYGYTF.

This clone has only one observation. V is TRBV11-3 and J is TRBJ2-7; D call uncertain. V was clipped by 2 bases and J by 4 bases, with 18 bases between them. Per germline, CDR1 SGHNT and CDR2 YENEEA. There are 16 residues in the CDR3. The CDR3 DNA is TGTGCCAGCAGCTTATCATTCGGAAGGAACTCTTACGAGCAGTACTTC. Encoded protein: CASSLSFGRNSYEQYF.

This chain uses TRBV7-6 with TRBJ2-3, with a possible D match to TRBD2 (6 bases). This CDR3 has 14 amino acids. V was cut by 1 base and J by 3 bases, with 8 bases left in between. CDR1 is SGHVS, CDR2 FNYEAQ, per germline. The CDR3 region has the DNA TGTGCCAGCAGCTTAGGGGGGAGGACAGATACGCAGTATTTT. Protein: CASSLGGRTDTQYF.

The V call is TRBV21-1, the J call TRBJ2-7; the table's D gene call, TRBD2, was not cross checked with the DNA. TRBV21-1 is termed a pseudogene. The CDR3 contains 15 residues. The CDR3 DNA follows: TGTGCCAGCCCAACAAAGGGGAGGGCCGCCTACGAGCAGTACTTC. Its translation: CASPTKGRAAYEQYF.

V is TRBV5-1 and J is TRBJ2-2; tentatively, D is TRBD1 (5 bases). This CDR3 comprises 15 residues. Trimming left V 4 bases short and J 7 bases short, with 17 bases between. CDR1 and CDR2 from the germline V gene are SGHRS and YFSETQ. CDR3 amino acids: CASSLTAGSSGELFF. CDR3 sequence (DNA): TGCGCCAGCAGCCTAACGGCAGGGTCCAGCGGGGAGCTGTTTTTT.

This chain links TRBV7-6 with TRBJ1-1; 7 bases line up with TRBD1. Trimming removed 1 base from V and 2 bases from J; junction bases left unmatched: 4. This CDR3 comprises 15 residues. CDR1 is SGHVS, CDR2 FNYEAQ, per germline. The CDR3 DNA follows: TGTGCCAGCAGCTTAGGTCAGGGGGGAAACACTGAAGCTTTCTTT. Its protein product is CASSLGQGGNTEAFF. Variable domain in full (rest from reference TRBV7-6 and TRBJ1-1): GAGVSQSPRYKVTKRGQDVALRCDPISGHVSLYWYRQALGQGPEFLTYFNYEAQQDKSGLPNDRFSAERPEGSISTLTIQRTEQRDSAMYRCASSLGQGGNTEAFFGQGTRLTVV.

The V call is TRBV7-2, the J call TRBJ2-2; 8 nucleotides line up with TRBD2. The CDR3 is 18 residues long. Germline V gene data show CDR1 as SGHTA and CDR2 as FQGNSA. J lost 6 bases, V lost 3 bases, and 15 bases had no gene match. The CDR3 protein is CASSLIRGGSFLAGELFF. The CDR3 region has the DNA TGTGCCAGCAGCTTGATACGGGGGGGATCCTTTTTAGCCGGGGAGCTGTTTTTT.

The chain uses TRBV27 and TRBJ2-1, with 7 nucleotides matching TRBD1. With 6 bases clipped from V and 5 bases from J, the junction kept 4 bases outside the gene matches. The CDR3 consists of 13 residues. Germline V gives CDR1 MNHEY, CDR2 SMNVEV (reference sequence). CDR3 residues: CASSGQAHNEQFF. The CDR3 DNA follows: TGTGCCAGCAGCGGACAGGCCCACAATGAGCAGTTCTTC.

This clone was recorded once. The chain recombines TRBV7-2 with TRBJ2-6, with D possibly being TRBD2 (6 bases). V was pared by 3 bases and J by 3 bases, with 9 bases between. This CDR3 spans 15 amino acids. Germline V gene lookup returns CDR1 SGHTA and CDR2 FQGNSA. In DNA form, the CDR3 reads TGTGCCAGCAGCTTCGTAGCGGATGGGGCCAACGTCCTGACTTTC. It encodes CASSFVADGANVLTF.

The chain uses TRBV30 and TRBJ2-3, with D tentatively TRBD1 (6 bases). The CDR3 sequence is 14 residues long. Germline V gives CDR1 GTSNPN, CDR2 SVGIG (reference sequence). Trimming took off 4 bases at V and 4 bases at J, with 15 bases between the two ends. The CDR3 region has the DNA TGTGCCTGGAAACCGGGACACGCTTCAGATACGCAGTATTTT. Its protein product is CAWKPGHASDTQYF.

This rearrangement joins TRBV2 to TRBJ2-1, with D hard to call. V was cut by 2 bases and J by 5 bases, with 7 bases left in between. CDR3 length: 13 amino acids. CDR1 is SNHLY, CDR2 FYNNEI, per germline. The CDR3 DNA sequence: TGTGCCAGCAGTGAAAGGGTTAACAATGAGCAGTTCTTC. This translates into CASSERVNNEQFF.